The 7 T cell receptor beta chains below were found in one sample sequenced in a study of CXCR3-negative and CXCR3-positive naive CD8 T cells. Libraries were UMI-labeled 5' RACE TRB cDNA. For each CDR3 protein, TCRdb gives one entry from its re-call of the 5' RACE reads, without DNA. In all, the sample yields about 90,000 distinct CDR3 sequences. Sequenced: naive CXCR3- CD8+ T cells from blood. Subset reported: CD45RO-CCR7+CD27+CD95- naive CD8+ T cells lacking CXCR3 (TNR3-). The receptor source for this set is a human donor in good health. Some clones in this sample may be carry-over from other donors' samples.

The chain couples TRBV7-9 to TRBJ2-1. CDR1 SEHNR and CDR2 FQNEAQ come from the germline V gene (reference sequence). The CDR3 extends over 16 amino acids. This CDR3 is CASSPVQTTIYNEQFF.

This chain links TRBV5-1 with TRBJ2-1; TCRdb proposes TRBD2, but this gene call is untestable without DNA. CDR1 and CDR2 (germline): SGHRS, YFSETQ. The CDR3 runs 15 residues. CDR3 protein: CASSLDLFSGYEQFF.

The chain carries TRBV20-1 and TRBJ1-5. Per the germline V gene, CDR1 is DFQATT and CDR2 is SNEGSKA (reference sequence). This CDR3 is built from 16 residues. The CDR3 protein is CSARELGWKGNQPQHF.

V gene TRBV7-7 combines with J gene TRBJ2-5; TCRdb lists TRBD1, though no DNA is available to test this call. The CDR3 length is 13 residues. Germline CDR1 reads SSHAT; CDR2 reads FNYEAQ (reference sequence). CDR3 loop: CASGHFPEGTQYF.

This sequence joins TRBV29-1 and TRBJ1-1; TCRdb gives TRBD1 as the D gene, but with no DNA this cannot be confirmed. CDR1 and CDR2 (germline): SQVTM, ANQGSEA. The CDR3 covers 13 residues. The CDR3 loop is CSVRGQGGTEAFF.

The V call is TRBV5-5, the J call TRBJ2-1. The length of the CDR3 is 14 residues. CDR1 and CDR2 (germline): SGHKS, YYEKEE (reference sequence). The CDR3 sequence is CASNLGIFSNEQFF.

This sequence joins TRBV5-1 and TRBJ2-7; TCRdb's D gene call, TRBD1, goes unchecked for lack of DNA. Germline-derived CDR1 and CDR2 are SGHRS and YFSETQ. There are 16 residues in the CDR3. The chain's CDR3 is CASSLVRGRTDYEQYF.